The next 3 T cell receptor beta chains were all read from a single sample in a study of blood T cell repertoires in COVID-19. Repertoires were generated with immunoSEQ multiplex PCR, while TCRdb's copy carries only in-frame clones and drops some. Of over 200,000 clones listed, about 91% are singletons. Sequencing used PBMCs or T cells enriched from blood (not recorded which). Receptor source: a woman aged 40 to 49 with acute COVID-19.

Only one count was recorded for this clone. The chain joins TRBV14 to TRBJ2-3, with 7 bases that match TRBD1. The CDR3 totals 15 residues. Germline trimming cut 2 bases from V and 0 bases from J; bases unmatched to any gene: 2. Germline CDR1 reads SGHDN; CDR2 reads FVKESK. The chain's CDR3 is CASSQYRGSTDTQYF. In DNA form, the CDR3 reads TGTGCCAGCAGCCAATACAGGGGTAGCACAGATACGCAGTATTTT.

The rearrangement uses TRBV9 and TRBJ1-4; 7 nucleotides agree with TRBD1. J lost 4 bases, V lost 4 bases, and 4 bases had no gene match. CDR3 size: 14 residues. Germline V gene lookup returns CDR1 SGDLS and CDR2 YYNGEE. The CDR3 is CASSLQGSNEKLFF. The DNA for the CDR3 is TGTGCCAGCAGCTTACAGGGGAGTAATGAAAAACTGTTTTTT.

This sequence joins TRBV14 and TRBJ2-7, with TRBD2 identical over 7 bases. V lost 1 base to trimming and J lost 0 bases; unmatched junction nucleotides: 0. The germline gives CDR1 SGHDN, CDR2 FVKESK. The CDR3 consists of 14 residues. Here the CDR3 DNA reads TGTGCCAGCAGCCAAGCGGGGGGCTCCTACGAGCAGTACTTC. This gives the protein CASSQAGGSYEQYF.